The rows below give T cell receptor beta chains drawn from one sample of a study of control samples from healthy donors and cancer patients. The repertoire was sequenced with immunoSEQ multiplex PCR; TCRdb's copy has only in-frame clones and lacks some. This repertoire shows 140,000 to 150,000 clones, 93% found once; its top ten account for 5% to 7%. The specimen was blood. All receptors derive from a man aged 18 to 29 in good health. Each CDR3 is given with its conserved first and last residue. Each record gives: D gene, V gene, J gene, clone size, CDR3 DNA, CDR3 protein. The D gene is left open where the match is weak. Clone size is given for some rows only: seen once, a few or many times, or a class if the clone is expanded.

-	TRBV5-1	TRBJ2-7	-	TGCGCCAGCAGGGACAGAACCTACGAGCAGTACTTC	CASRDRTYEQYF
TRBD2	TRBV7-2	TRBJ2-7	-	TGTGCCAGCAGCCCCGGGACTAGCAACTACGAGCAGTACTTC	CASSPGTSNYEQYF
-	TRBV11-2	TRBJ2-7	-	TGTGCCAGCAGCTTAGGTACAGGCTACGAGCAGTACTTC	CASSLGTGYEQYF
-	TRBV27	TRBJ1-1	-	TGTGCCAGCAGTTTTCCTGGGGGCGGGACTGAAGCTTTCTTT	CASSFPGGGTEAFF
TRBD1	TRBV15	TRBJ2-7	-	TGTGCCACCGCCGGGACAGGGAGATCCTACGAGCAGTACTTC	CATAGTGRSYEQYF
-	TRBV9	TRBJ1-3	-	TGTGCCAGCAGCAATAGCGCCGGTGGGGCACCTGGGGAAAGAAACACCATATATTTT	CASSNSAGGAPGERNTIYF
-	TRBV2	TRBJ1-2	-	TGTGCCAGCAGTGAAGCAGTCAGGGCCCGAGGTGGCTACACCTTC	CASSEAVRARGGYTF
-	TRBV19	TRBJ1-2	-	TGTGCCAGTAGACAAGGACACTCAGCTAACTATGGCTACACCTTC	CASRQGHSANYGYTF
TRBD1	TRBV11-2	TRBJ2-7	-	TGTGCCAGCAGCCGTTTCGGGACAGGGAGCGCCTACGAGCAGTACTTC	CASSRFGTGSAYEQYF
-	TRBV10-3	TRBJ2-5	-	TGTGCCACCGCAGCTCCGCAAGAGACCCAGTACTTC	CATAAPQETQYF
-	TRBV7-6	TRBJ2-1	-	TGTGCCAGCAGCTTAAGGTTGGGAGAGGCCTACAATGAGCAGTTCTTC	CASSLRLGEAYNEQFF
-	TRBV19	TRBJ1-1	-	TGTGCCAGTACTAGGGCCCAGGGGACTGAAGCTTTCTTT	CASTRAQGTEAFF
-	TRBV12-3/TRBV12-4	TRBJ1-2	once	TGTGCCAGCAGTTTGGGGGGGCGCTATGGCTACACCTTC	CASSLGGRYGYTF
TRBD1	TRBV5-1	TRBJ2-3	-	TGCGCCAGCAGCGGACAGGGCACAGATACGCAGTATTTT	CASSGQGTDTQYF
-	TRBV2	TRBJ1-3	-	TGTGCCAGCAGTGAACTCCGTAGCTCTGGAAACACCATATATTTT	CASSELRSSGNTIYF
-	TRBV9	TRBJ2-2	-	TGTGCCAGCAGCGTAGAGGCCGGGGAGCTGTTTTTT	CASSVEAGELFF
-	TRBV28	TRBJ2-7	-	TGTGCCAGACTTCAGGGGGGTTTGTTTGTGGACGAGCAGTACTTC	CARLQGGLFVDEQYF
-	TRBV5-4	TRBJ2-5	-	TGTGCCAGCCGCCGCCTGCTGGGTAGTCGTTCTTTAGAAGAGACCCAGTACTTC	CASRRLLGSRSLEETQYF
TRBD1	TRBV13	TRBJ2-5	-	TGTGCCAGCAGCCGAGCACAGGGGGCAGACCAGTACTTC	CASSRAQGADQYF
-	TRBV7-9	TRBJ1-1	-	TGTGCCAGCAGACGCGGGGGGTGGACTGAAGCTTTCTTT	CASRRGGWTEAFF
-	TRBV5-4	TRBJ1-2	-	TGTGCCAGCAGCTATGGATCAGGGATGGATGGCTACACCTTC	CASSYGSGMDGYTF
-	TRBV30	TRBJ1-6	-	TGTGCCCGGCAGGAGGGGAATTCACCCCTCCACTTT	CARQEGNSPLHF
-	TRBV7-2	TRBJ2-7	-	TGTGCCTCAGGCAGGGCCTACGAGCAGTACTTC	CASGRAYEQYF
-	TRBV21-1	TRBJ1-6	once	TGTGCCAGCAGCAGGAAAGGGACAGGGGGTTCACCCCTCCACTTT	CASSRKGTGGSPLHF
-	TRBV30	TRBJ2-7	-	TGTGCCGGAGGGGGGAGCTCCTACGAGCAGTACTTC	CAGGGSSYEQYF
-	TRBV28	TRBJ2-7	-	TGTGCCAGCAGTTTGATGGTAGGCGCAACGGAGGAGTACTTC	CASSLMVGATEEYF
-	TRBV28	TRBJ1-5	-	TGTGCCAGCAGTTTAGGCCGGGGCAATCAGCCCCAGCATTTT	CASSLGRGNQPQHF
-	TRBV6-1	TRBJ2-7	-	TGTGCCAGCAGTGAAGTCAGGGGTCCCTACGAGCAGTACTTC	CASSEVRGPYEQYF